The following is a TCR beta chain sequence with its context. Its antigen is not identified. The data were obtained in a study of coeliac disease. Study in general: Without high-resolution HLA typing, biased TRBV7-2 usage was examined as a proof of principle.

Findings and limits, study-wide: Largely private TRB repertoires meant most sequences were sample-unique. Intraepithelial and lamina propria fractions were not highly pure. Published gliadin-specific TRB sequences appeared in about 45% of the 18 coeliac samples, 1 of 6 controls.

The CDR3 contains 16 residues. CDR1 is ENHRY and CDR2 is SYGVKD in the germline V gene. Trimming cost V 8 bases and J 3 bases, with 17 bases left between them. Measured with immunoSEQ multiplex PCR; TCRdb has only the in-frame clones, and not every one. The repertoire includes approximately 2,500 clones, around 65% of them detected once, and around 14% sits in the top ten. This receptor was identified in a woman in her 70s with celiac disease on a gluten-free diet. The specimen sequenced was lamina propria lymphocytes from the gut. The chain carries TRBV10-3 and TRBJ1-6; D gene uncertain. The CDR3 DNA reads as TGTGCCATCGGGAACCCCGGACGGGACTATAATTCACCCCTCCACTTT. Translated: CAIGNPGRDYNSPLHF.